This T cell receptor beta chain was captured by sequencing in a study of T cells in Graves' hyperthyroidism and ophthalmopathy. Study results and limitations: Most clonotypes expanded in the thyroid (above 0.001) were also present in blood.

From germline, CDR1 is SGHAT and CDR2 FQNNGV. There are 15 residues in the CDR3. V shed 6 bases and J shed 1 base, with 15 bases lying between them. PBMCs were collected from a roughly 9.7 ml volume of fresh peripheral blood. This clonotype was counted ten times or more. The antigen remains unidentified. Using RNA transcripts as the source, TCR beta CDR3 regions were amplified. Primed by the HTBI set, a first-round RT-PCR was run on the TCR CDR3. TCRdb reprocessed the multiplex PCR reads via MiXCR and lists one record per CDR3 protein. The sample includes more than 350,000 distinct CDR3 sequences, more than 12% of them seen just once.

Sequencing was done on a sample of blood. This clonotype was obtained from a woman aged 25-40 years with Graves' ophthalmopathy. The genes are TRBV11-2 and TRBJ1-2, with D possibly being TRBD1 (6 bases). As DNA, the CDR3 is TGTGCCAGCAGACCCCGACAGGAGTATAACTATGGCTACACCTTC. It encodes CASRPRQEYNYGYTF. The complete variable domain, with remaining parts taken from reference TRBV11-2 and TRBJ1-2, reads EAGVAQSPRYKIIEKRQSVAFWCNPISGHATLYWYQQILGQGPKLLIQFQNNGVVDDSQLPKDRFSAERLKGVDSTLKIQPAKLEDSAVYLCASRPRQEYNYGYTFGSGTRLTVV.